This T cell receptor (beta chain) was identified in a study of blood T cell repertoires in COVID-19. As for the study in general: PBMCs, B-cell-depleted T cells, or T cells were the source of the cDNA or gDNA that made up the material.

Generated by immunoSEQ multiplex PCR, the TCRdb table keeps only in-frame clones and is missing some. The data show around 370,000 clones, around nine tenths seen once. This CDR3 has 15 amino acids. The germline CDR1 and CDR2 sequences are PRHDT and FYEKMQ (reference sequence). The V gene end was trimmed by 5 bases and the J gene end by 0 bases; junction bases not matched to a gene: 5. This chain uses TRBV13 with TRBJ1-2; TRBD1 agrees at 8 bases. Sequencing input: peripheral blood. The TCR was taken from a woman aged 70-85 years with COVID-19, enrolled during active disease. CDR3 region: CASSLGQGSNYGYTF. DNA for the CDR3: TGTGCCAGCAGCCTCGGACAGGGTTCTAACTATGGCTACACCTTC. The full variable domain, its missing parts supplied by reference TRBV13 and TRBJ1-2, is AAGVIQSPRHLIKEKRETATLKCYPIPRHDTVYWYQQGPGQDPQFLISFYEKMQSDKGSIPDRFSAQQFSDYHSELNMSSLELGDSALYFCASSLGQGSNYGYTFGSGTRLTVV.